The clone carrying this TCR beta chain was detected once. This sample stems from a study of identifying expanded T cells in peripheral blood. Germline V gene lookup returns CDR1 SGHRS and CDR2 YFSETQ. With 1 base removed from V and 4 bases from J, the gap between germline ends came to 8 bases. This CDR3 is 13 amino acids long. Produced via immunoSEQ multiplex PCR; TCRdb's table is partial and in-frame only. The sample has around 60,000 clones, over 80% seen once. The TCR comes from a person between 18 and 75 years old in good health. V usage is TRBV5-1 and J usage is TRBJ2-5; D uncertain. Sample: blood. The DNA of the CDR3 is TGCGCCAGCAGCTTGTCAGCAAGAGAGACCCAGTACTTC. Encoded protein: CASSLSARETQYF. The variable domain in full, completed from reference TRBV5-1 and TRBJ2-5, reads KAGVTQTPRYLIKTRGQQVTLSCSPISGHRSVSWYQQTPGQGLQFLFEYFSETQRNKGNFPGRFSGRQFSNSRSEMNVSTLELGDSALYLCASSLSARETQYFGPGTRLLVL.